The 24 T cell receptor beta chains below come from one sample, sequenced in a study of T cell repertoires in cytomegalovirus infection. No antigen has been assigned to these receptors. From the reads, TCRdb called clonotypes with MiXCR, one entry per CDR3 protein. The sample has hundreds of thousands of distinct CDR3 sequences; 42% are singletons. The material sequenced was cultured PBMCs, taken from culture after CMV antigen stimulation. The origin of the receptors is a human donor in good health (CMV status not recorded). Some clones in this sample may be carry-over from other donors' samples.

This clonotype was counted between two and nine times. The chain couples TRBV10-3 to TRBJ1-1, with 7 bases that match TRBD1. This CDR3 spans 14 amino acids. The J segment lost 2 bases and the V segment lost 4 bases, leaving 4 bases of the junction unmatched. CDR1 and CDR2 from the germline V gene are ENHRY and SYGVKD. Here the CDR3 reads CAISAGQKNTEAFF. CDR3 nucleotides: TGTGCCATCAGTGCGGGACAGAAAAACACTGAAGCTTTCTTT.

The chain couples TRBV6-1 to TRBJ2-2; 8 bases fit TRBD1. V trimming: 5 bases; J trimming: 1 base; junction bases outside the gene matches: 6. This CDR3 contains 16 residues. In germline, CDR1 is MNHNS, CDR2 SASEGT. The CDR3 region is CASSFRQGRNTGELFF. The CDR3 DNA reads as TGTGCCAGCAGTTTTCGACAGGGGAGGAACACCGGGGAGCTGTTTTTT.

The chain joins TRBV24-1 to TRBJ2-1; D gene unclear. The CDR3 consists of 19 residues. V lost 1 base and J lost 6, with 24 bases in between. Per germline, CDR1 KGHDR and CDR2 SFDVKD. Here the CDR3 DNA reads TGTGCCACCAGTGATTTAAACCCCCAAACATGGTGCCCCATCAATGAGCAGTTCTTC. This encodes CATSDLNPQTWCPINEQFF.

This clonotype was picked up a small number of times. The V call is TRBV7-2, the J call TRBJ1-2; a possible D gene is TRBD1 (5 bases). V gave up 3 bases and J gave up 3 bases, with 14 bases separating them. The CDR3 totals 15 residues. The germline CDR1 and CDR2 sequences are SGHTA and FQGNSA. The CDR3 reads CASSFGRSGDYGYTF. The CDR3 coding sequence is TGTGCCAGCAGCTTCGGCAGGTCGGGGGACTATGGCTACACCTTC.

This clonotype has a count of ten or more. The chain couples TRBV7-2 to TRBJ2-7, with D possibly being TRBD2 (6 bases). V dropped 3 bases and J dropped 2 bases, with 8 bases sitting between them. This CDR3 has 13 amino acids. Looked up from germline, CDR1 is SGHTA and CDR2 is FQGNSA. CDR3 loop: CASSFPGAYEQYF. DNA for the CDR3: TGTGCCAGCAGCTTTCCGGGAGCCTACGAGCAGTACTTC.

V usage is TRBV11-2 and J usage is TRBJ1-2; D is unresolved. CDR1 and CDR2 (germline): SGHAT, FQNNGV. Trimming took off 3 bases at V and 4 bases at J, with 9 bases between the two ends. This CDR3 has 13 amino acids. The CDR3 region is CASSFSSVYGYTF. CDR3 sequence (DNA): TGTGCCAGCAGCTTCTCGTCAGTCTATGGCTACACCTTC.

This clonotype has at least ten counts. The J gene is TRBJ2-5, the V gene TRBV7-2, with unresolved D. Trimming pared 5 bases from V and 5 bases from J, leaving 18 bases between. Per the germline V gene, CDR1 is SGHTA and CDR2 is FQGNSA. The CDR3 is made up of 15 amino acids. CDR3 residues: CASSPRLGSRETQYF. As DNA, the CDR3 is TGTGCCAGCAGCCCTCGGTTGGGCAGTCGGGAGACCCAGTACTTC. Using reference TRBV7-2 and TRBJ2-5 for the parts outside the CDR3, the full variable domain is GAGVSQSPSNKVTEKGKDVELRCDPISGHTALYWYRQSLGQGLEFLIYFQGNSAPDKSGLPSDRFSAERTGGSVSTLTIQRTQQEDSAVYLCASSPRLGSRETQYFGPGTRLLVL.

This clonotype was counted only a few times. This chain connects TRBV7-2 to TRBJ2-3; 8 bases are a match to TRBD2. CDR1 SGHTA and CDR2 FQGNSA come from the germline V gene. The CDR3 loop spans 13 amino acids. V was clipped by 1 base and J by 8 bases; unmatched bases: 2. CDR3 in DNA: TGTGCCAGCAGCTTAGAGCTAGCGGGTACGCAGTATTTT. Translation gives CASSLELAGTQYF.

Only a few counts were recorded for this clonotype. The chain is built from TRBV23-1 and TRBJ1-6, with 7 bases fitting TRBD1. TRBV23-1 is given ORF status, its function remaining uncertain. The CDR3 is 14 amino acids. V was clipped by 7 bases and J by 11 bases; unmatched bases: 11. CDR3 sequence: CASTKGAPGPPLHF. CDR3 bases: TGCGCCAGCACGAAGGGGGCCCCAGGGCCACCCCTCCACTTT.

This sequence joins TRBV12-3 or TRBV12-4 and TRBJ2-7, with no clear D. The CDR3 totals 12 residues. V dropped 3 bases and J dropped 2 bases, with 5 bases sitting between them. CDR3 region: CASSFMTYEQYF. The DNA for the CDR3 is TGTGCCAGCAGTTTTATGACCTACGAGCAGTACTTC.

V gene TRBV6-2 or TRBV6-3 combines with J gene TRBJ2-3, with 7 bases fitting TRBD2. The CDR3 is 13 residues long. The ends lost 7 bases at V and 6 bases at J; junction bases unmatched: 7. The germline V gene encodes CDR1 MNHEY and CDR2 SVGEGT. CDR3: CASTAGVTDTQYF. DNA of the CDR3: TGTGCCAGCACTGCGGGAGTGACTGATACGCAGTATTTT.

V gene TRBV12-3 or TRBV12-4 combines with J gene TRBJ1-1; D unclear. The CDR3 sequence is 12 residues long. Trimming left V 3 bases short and J 7 bases short, with 9 bases between. The CDR3 is CASSLLAVEAFF. CDR3 DNA sequence: TGTGCCAGCAGTTTGCTTGCGGTTGAAGCTTTCTTT.

This chain joins TRBV20-1 and TRBJ2-3, with a possible D match to TRBD2 (5 bases). The length of the CDR3 is 18 residues. CDR1 is DFQATT and CDR2 is SNEGSKA in the germline V gene (reference sequence). Trimming removed 0 bases at V and 4 bases at J, with 23 bases between. The CDR3 coding sequence is TGCAGTGCTAGAGATGTCACCCAACTAGTTCCGTTCCCAGATACGCAGTATTTT. Protein sequence: CSARDVTQLVPFPDTQYF.

The chain uses TRBV15 and TRBJ2-2; maybe TRBD1 (6 bases). The CDR3 is made up of 12 amino acids. CDR1 is LNHNV and CDR2 is YYDKDF in the germline V gene (reference sequence). V was clipped by 9 bases and J by 5 bases, with 10 bases between them. The CDR3 DNA reads TGTGCCACTAGACAGGTTACCGGGGAGCTGTTTTTT. It specifies CATRQVTGELFF.

This clonotype was seen a handful of times. The chain recombines TRBV7-8 with TRBJ1-4; TRBD1 aligns across 10 bases. With V trimmed by 1 base and J by 0 bases, 8 bases remained unmatched. This CDR3 is built from 19 residues. In germline, CDR1 is SGHVS, CDR2 FQNEAQ. The CDR3 loop reads CASSLDHGGQGTTNEKLFF. DNA for the CDR3: TGTGCCAGCAGCTTAGACCACGGGGGACAGGGGACAACTAATGAAAAACTGTTTTTT.

The CDR3 sequence is CAIMDTTYEQYF. In DNA form, the CDR3 reads TGTGCCATCATGGACACAACCTACGAGCAGTACTTC. The chain couples TRBV10-3 to TRBJ2-7, with a weak D call TRBD1 (5 bases). The CDR3 length is 12 residues. Looked up from germline, CDR1 is ENHRY and CDR2 is SYGVKD. With 7 bases removed from V and 2 bases from J, the gap between germline ends came to 9 bases.

The rearrangement uses TRBV10-3 and TRBJ1-2; 7 nucleotides align to TRBD1. Per germline, CDR1 ENHRY and CDR2 SYGVKD. This CDR3 has 16 residues. V shed 5 bases, J shed 6 bases, and the junction held 15 bases outside the gene matches. The CDR3 region has the DNA TGTGCCATCAGTCCAAGGACAGGACCCGACGTGGATGGCTACACCTTC. Protein sequence: CAISPRTGPDVDGYTF.

This clonotype has a handful of counts. This chain uses TRBV7-2 with TRBJ2-5; D unclear. Germline lookup yields CDR1 SGHTA and CDR2 FQGNSA. V was shortened by 8 bases and J by 5 bases, with 15 bases between the two germline ends. The CDR3 loop spans 13 amino acids. CDR3 sequence (DNA): TGTGCCAGCCAAAGGGTGTACTCGGAGACCCAGTACTTC. Translation gives CASQRVYSETQYF.

CDR3: CASSQDRGHFNQPQHF. The CDR3 bases are TGCGCCAGCAGCCAAGATAGGGGACATTTCAATCAGCCCCAGCATTTT. This sequence joins TRBV4-1 and TRBJ1-5; D possibly corresponds to TRBD1 (6 bases). V dropped 0 bases and J dropped 3 bases, with 12 bases sitting between them. The CDR3 contains 16 residues. Germline V lookup: CDR1 MGHRA, CDR2 YSYEKL.

In its sample, this clonotype was seen many times. In DNA, the CDR3 is TGTGCCAGCAGCCCCCCCGGGGAGAACATTCAGTACTTC. The encoded protein is CASSPPGENIQYF. J is TRBJ2-4 and V is TRBV7-2, with a tentative D call TRBD2 (5 bases). The V gene lost 5 bases and the J gene lost 7 bases, with 12 bases spanning the gap. This CDR3 spans 13 amino acids. CDR1 and CDR2 from the germline V gene are SGHTA and FQGNSA.

The CDR3 region has the DNA TGTGCCAGCAGCTTGACGACAGGGGATGGGGGGGCCCAGCATTTT. It translates to CASSLTTGDGGAQHF. The chain is built from TRBV7-8 and TRBJ1-5, with 8 positions matching TRBD1. There are 15 residues in the CDR3. V lost 3 bases, J lost 11 bases, and 12 bases stayed unmatched. The V gene's germline CDR1 is SGHVS and CDR2 FQNEAQ. Full variable domain (remainder filled in from reference TRBV7-8 and TRBJ1-5): GAGVSQSPRYKVAKRGQDVALRCDPISGHVSLFWYQQALGQGPEFLTYFQNEAQLDKSGLPSDRFFAERPEGSVSTLKIQRTQQEDSAVYLCASSLTTGDGGAQHFGDGTRLSIL.

The V gene is TRBV7-8, the J gene TRBJ2-7; 11 bases match TRBD2. The germline gives CDR1 SGHVS, CDR2 FQNEAQ. Trimming removed 1 base from V and 6 bases from J; junction bases left unmatched: 5. The CDR3 spans 15 residues. In nucleotides, the CDR3 is TGTGCCAGCAGCTTAGTCCTAGCGGGGGGAAGCGAGCAGTACTTC. It encodes CASSLVLAGGSEQYF.

This clonotype came up a few times. The V call is TRBV7-6, the J call TRBJ2-4, with D tentatively TRBD2 (5 bases). Trimming took 10 bases from V and 7 from J, leaving 23 bases between them. CDR1 is SGHVS and CDR2 is FNYEAQ in the germline V gene. The CDR3 is made up of 15 amino acids. CDR3: CATYPSGRFANIQYF. The CDR3 coding sequence is TGTGCCACCTACCCCTCGGGAAGATTTGCGAACATTCAGTACTTC. Variable domain in full (rest from reference TRBV7-6 and TRBJ2-4): GAGVSQSPRYKVTKRGQDVALRCDPISGHVSLYWYRQALGQGPEFLTYFNYEAQQDKSGLPNDRFSAERPEGSISTLTIQRTEQRDSAMYRCATYPSGRFANIQYFGAGTRLSVL.

This clonotype was recorded once. CDR3 protein: CSAKKAGGNSYEQYF. The DNA for the CDR3 is TGCAGTGCTAAAAAAGCGGGAGGTAACTCCTACGAGCAGTACTTC. J is TRBJ2-7 and V is TRBV20-1, with 9 bases lining up with TRBD2. The CDR3 has 15 amino acids. Germline V lookup: CDR1 DFQATT, CDR2 SNEGSKA (reference sequence). The V and J ends lost 4 bases and 0 bases, in that order; junction bases with no gene match: 7.